Each of the 11 T cell receptor beta chains below was sequenced from the same sample in a study of identical twins. In TCRdb, the 5' RACE reads were re-called with MiXCR into one record per CDR3 protein. The sample holds about 810,000 distinct CDR3 sequences, more than 9% seen once. These data were also reused for a study on yellow fever vaccine responses in identical twins.

The sequenced material came from PBMCs. Receptors were obtained from a young woman in good health.

This clonotype was observed many times. The chain employs TRBV20-1 and TRBJ2-1; D is unclear. Trimming shortened V by 1 base and J by 6 bases, and 7 bases separated the two germline ends. Germline V lookup: CDR1 DFQATT, CDR2 SNEGSKA (reference sequence). The CDR3 extends over 12 amino acids. The CDR3, as DNA: TGCAGTGCTAGAGGTTTATTCAATGAGCAGTTCTTC. Residues: CSARGLFNEQFF.

This clonotype was counted ten times or more. J is TRBJ2-7 and V is TRBV7-8; the match to TRBD2 covers 9 bases. CDR1 is SGHVS, CDR2 FQNEAQ, per germline. J gave up 4 bases and V 0 bases, and 4 bases lay outside the gene matches. The CDR3 runs to 15 residues. The CDR3 bases are TGTGCCAGCAGCTTAGCTAGCGGGGGACCTTACGAGCAGTACGTC. Translated: CASSLASGGPYEQYV.

This clonotype showed up just a few times. The chain couples TRBV5-1 to TRBJ2-1; TRBD2 matches at 9 bases. The trim removed 0 bases at V and 5 bases at J, leaving 6 bases unmatched. The CDR3 is 16 amino acids. CDR1 is SGHRS and CDR2 is YFSETQ in the germline V gene. The CDR3 spells CASSLAASGVNNEQFF. The DNA of the CDR3 is TGCGCCAGCAGCTTGGCCGCTAGCGGGGTCAACAATGAGCAGTTCTTC.

This clonotype occurred many times. This chain's CDR3 is CASSGDRGSNQPQHF. CDR3 nucleotides: TGTGCCAGCAGCGGGGACAGAGGTAGCAATCAGCCCCAGCATTTT. The chain has TRBV5-5 and TRBJ1-5, with 7 bases aligning to TRBD1. Germline V gives CDR1 SGHKS, CDR2 YYEKEE (reference sequence). The length of the CDR3 is 15 residues. V was pared by 4 bases and J by 0 bases, with 4 bases of the junction left unmatched.

This clonotype has at least ten counts. This chain links TRBV12-3 or TRBV12-4 with TRBJ1-2, with a possible D match to TRBD1 (6 bases). Trimming took 3 bases from V and 5 from J, leaving 13 bases between them. This CDR3 is 14 amino acids long. DNA for the CDR3: TGTGCCAGCAGTTTGGGCAGGGGAACGTATGGCTACACCTTC. Protein sequence: CASSLGRGTYGYTF.

This clonotype has ten or more counts. This chain connects TRBV20-1 to TRBJ2-3; no reliable D call. The CDR3 extends over 16 amino acids. From germline, CDR1 is DFQATT and CDR2 SNEGSKA (reference sequence). V lost 0 bases and J 0 bases, leaving 13 bases between the germline ends. CDR3 DNA: TGCAGTGCTAGAGATTATTCGGGCTCTAGCACAGATACGCAGTATTTT. Amino acids: CSARDYSGSSTDTQYF.

This clonotype has ten or more counts. The V gene is TRBV5-1, the J gene TRBJ2-1; possibly TRBD2 for D (6 bases). The CDR3 extends over 13 amino acids. V dropped 1 base and J dropped 6 bases, with 8 bases sitting between them. In germline, CDR1 is SGHRS, CDR2 YFSETQ. For the CDR3, the DNA is TGCGCCAGCAGCTTGTTGGGAGGCAATGAGCAGTTCTTC. Protein sequence: CASSLLGGNEQFF.

This clonotype showed up just a few times. The gene calls are TRBV28 and TRBJ1-3; 8 bases map to TRBD1. After removal of 5 bases from V and 1 base from J, the junction contained 7 bases not matched to a gene. The length of the CDR3 is 16 residues. CDR1 is MDHEN and CDR2 is SYDVKM in the germline V gene. CDR3 DNA: TGTGCCAGCAGTCCCCCGACAGGGGCGTCTGGAAACACCATATATTTT. This codes for CASSPPTGASGNTIYF. The full variable domain, completed using reference TRBV28 and TRBJ1-3, is DVKVTQSSRYLVKRTGEKVFLECVQDMDHENMFWYRQDPGLGLRLIYFSYDVKMKEKGDIPEGYSVSREKKERFSLILESASTNQTSMYLCASSPPTGASGNTIYFGEGSWLTVV.

This chain uses TRBV14 with TRBJ2-5; D is unresolved. V lost 3 bases and J lost 4, with 12 bases in between. Germline-derived CDR1 and CDR2 are SGHDN and FVKESK. This CDR3 comprises 14 residues. The CDR3 reads CASSHLIGGETQYF. CDR3 in DNA: TGTGCCAGCAGCCACTTAATCGGTGGAGAGACCCAGTACTTC.

The genes are TRBV27 and TRBJ2-3; no clear D. Germline V CDR1 and CDR2: MNHEY, SMNVEV (reference sequence). There are 15 residues in the CDR3. V was trimmed by 5 bases and J by 3 bases, leaving 15 bases between them. CDR3 in amino acids: CASSLKGRPTDTQYF. CDR3 coding DNA: TGTGCCAGCAGTCTCAAGGGCAGGCCAACAGATACGCAGTATTTT.

This clonotype came up a few times. J is TRBJ2-1 and V is TRBV7-6; 9 bases map to TRBD2. V lost 4 bases, J lost 6 bases, and 13 bases stayed unmatched. This CDR3 region has 17 residues. CDR1 SGHVS and CDR2 FNYEAQ come from the germline V gene. This CDR3 is CASSSQGIAGGPNEQFF. CDR3 DNA: TGTGCCAGCAGCTCCCAGGGTATTGCGGGAGGGCCCAATGAGCAGTTCTTC.